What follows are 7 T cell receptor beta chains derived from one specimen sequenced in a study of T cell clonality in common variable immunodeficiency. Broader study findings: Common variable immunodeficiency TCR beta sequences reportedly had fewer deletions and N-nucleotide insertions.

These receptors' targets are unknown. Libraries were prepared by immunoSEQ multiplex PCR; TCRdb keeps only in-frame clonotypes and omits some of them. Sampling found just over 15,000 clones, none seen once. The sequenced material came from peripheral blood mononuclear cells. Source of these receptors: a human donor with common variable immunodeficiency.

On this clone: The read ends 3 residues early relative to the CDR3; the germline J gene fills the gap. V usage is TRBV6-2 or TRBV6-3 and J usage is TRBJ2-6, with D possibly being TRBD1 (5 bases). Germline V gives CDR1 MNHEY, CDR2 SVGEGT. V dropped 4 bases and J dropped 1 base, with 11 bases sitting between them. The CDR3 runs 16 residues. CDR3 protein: CASSSAQGSGANVLTF. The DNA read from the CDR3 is TGTGCCAGCAGTTCCGCTCAGGGATCTGGGGCCAACGTC.

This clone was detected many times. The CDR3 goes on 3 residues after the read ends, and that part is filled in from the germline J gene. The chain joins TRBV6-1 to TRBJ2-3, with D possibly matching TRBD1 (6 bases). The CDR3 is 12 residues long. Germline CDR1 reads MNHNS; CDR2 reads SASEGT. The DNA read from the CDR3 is TGTGCCAGCAGTGCAGTTGGGGGCGCG. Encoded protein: CASSAVGGA. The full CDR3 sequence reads CASSAVGGAQYF.

The CDR3 sequence: CASSFGFLYGYTF. CDR3 DNA, as far as it was read: TGTGCCAGCAGTTTTGGCTTTCTTTATGGC. The rearrangement links TRBV6-2 or TRBV6-3 to TRBJ1-2; D is ambiguous. From the germline J gene comes the end of the CDR3, since the read stops 3 residues before it. The germline V and J ends were trimmed by 4 bases and 5 bases, with 11 bases remaining between them. The CDR3 loop spans 13 amino acids. Germline assignment: CDR1 MNHEY and CDR2 SVGEGT.

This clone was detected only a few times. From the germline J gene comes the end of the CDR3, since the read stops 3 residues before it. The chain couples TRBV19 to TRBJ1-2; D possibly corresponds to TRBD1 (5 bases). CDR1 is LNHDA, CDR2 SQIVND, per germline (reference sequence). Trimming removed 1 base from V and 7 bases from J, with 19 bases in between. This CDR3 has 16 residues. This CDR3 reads CASSIGAGKSQVGYTF. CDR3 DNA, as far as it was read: TGTGCCAGTAGTATAGGCGCAGGGAAGAGTCAGGTTGGC.

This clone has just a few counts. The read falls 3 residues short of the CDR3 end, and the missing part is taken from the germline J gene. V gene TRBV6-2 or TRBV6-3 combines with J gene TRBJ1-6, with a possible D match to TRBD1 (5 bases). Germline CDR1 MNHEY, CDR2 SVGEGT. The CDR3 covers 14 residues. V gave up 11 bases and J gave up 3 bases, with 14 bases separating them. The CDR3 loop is CAWSGVGYNSPLHF. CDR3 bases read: TGTGCCTGGTCGGGGGTGGGCTATAATTCACCC.

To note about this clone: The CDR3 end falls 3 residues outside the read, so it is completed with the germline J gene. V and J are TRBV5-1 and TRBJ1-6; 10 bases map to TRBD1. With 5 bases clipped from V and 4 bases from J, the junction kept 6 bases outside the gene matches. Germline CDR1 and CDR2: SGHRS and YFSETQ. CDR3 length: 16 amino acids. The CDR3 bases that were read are TGCGCCAGCAGAACGACAGGGGGCGGGTATAATTCACCC. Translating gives CASRTTGGGYNSP. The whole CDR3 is CASRTTGGGYNSPLHF.

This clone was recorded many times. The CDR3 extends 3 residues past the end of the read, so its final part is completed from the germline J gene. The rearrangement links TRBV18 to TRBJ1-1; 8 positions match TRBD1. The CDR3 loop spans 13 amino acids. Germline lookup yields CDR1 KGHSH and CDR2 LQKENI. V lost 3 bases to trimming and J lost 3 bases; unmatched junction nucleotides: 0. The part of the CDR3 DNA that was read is TGTGCCAGCTCACCGACAGGGGACACTGAA. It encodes CASSPTGDTE. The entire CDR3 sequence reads CASSPTGDTEAFF.